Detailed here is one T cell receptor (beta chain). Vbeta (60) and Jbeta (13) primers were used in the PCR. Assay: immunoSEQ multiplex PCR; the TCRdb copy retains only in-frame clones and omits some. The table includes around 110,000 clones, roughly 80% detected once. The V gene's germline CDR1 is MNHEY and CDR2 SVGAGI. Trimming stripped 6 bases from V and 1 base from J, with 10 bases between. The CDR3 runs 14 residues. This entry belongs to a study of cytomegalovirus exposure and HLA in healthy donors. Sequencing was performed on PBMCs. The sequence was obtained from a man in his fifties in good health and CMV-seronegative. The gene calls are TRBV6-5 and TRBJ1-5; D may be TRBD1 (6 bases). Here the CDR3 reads CASSGGQSNQPQHF. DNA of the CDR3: TGTGCCAGCAGCGGAGGACAGAGCAATCAGCCCCAGCATTTT.